This record covers a single T cell receptor (beta chain). Its specificity is not known. This record comes from a study of brain T cells in children with intractable seizures. The V and J ends lost 3 bases and 8 bases, in that order; junction bases with no gene match: 6. The CDR3 is made up of 16 amino acids. From germline, CDR1 is LNHDA and CDR2 SQIVND (reference sequence). The protocol was immunoSEQ multiplex PCR, while the TCRdb copy is restricted to in-frame clones and leaves out a portion. This sample has 55,000 to 80,000 clones, with roughly 95% found just once. Sequencing was limited to surgery cases with top T cell transcript signatures in brain tissue. Study results and limitations: Viral specificity was inferred only from CDR3 similarity; HCMV serostatus was unknown. Clones missing pre-surgery may reflect undersampling of that blood sample.

The rearrangement uses TRBV19 and TRBJ2-1, with TRBD2 matching over 14 bases. The specimen was peripheral blood, collected at surgery. The TCR was taken from a boy in the first two years of life with focal cortical dysplasia and intractable seizures. CDR3 DNA: TGTGCCAGTAGTATCTTGGGACTAGCGGGAGTGGATGAGCAGTTCTTC. Translation: CASSILGLAGVDEQFF.